What follows is one TCR beta chain and its context. Its antigen is still unknown. This specimen comes from a study of vaccination effects on CD4 cells after COVID-19. Findings and caveats of the study: Healthy vaccinees' vaccine-induced clones included only 1 of 255 that recognized common cold coronaviruses. A shortage of convalescent patients and an absence of early post-infection timepoints characterized the study.

Viral peptide pool expansion of antigen-specific CD4+ T cells preceded sequencing in the ViraFEST assay. The culture ran for nine to eleven days, and then CD4+ T cells were isolated. None of the vaccinated had previously contracted SARS-CoV-2, and their nucleocapsid antibodies tested negative. Cultivation was performed at 1.5 million to 2.5 million PBMC per well with around 9.3 IU/ml IL-2 and 9.5 to 10 ug/ml peptides added. Cultures had half their medium replaced with IL-2 medium on days 3 and 7. Libraries were prepared by immunoSEQ multiplex PCR; TCRdb keeps only in-frame clonotypes and omits some of them. The data contain roughly 33,000 clones, around 78% of them seen just once; the ten biggest clones take up approximately 30%. The material sequenced was CD4+ T cells from PBMCs cultured with HCoV-OC43 spike peptides, taken before COVID-19 vaccination. Subset of the sample: HCoV-OC43 spike overlapping peptide pool stimulation. This TCR derives from a human donor who received a COVID-19 vaccine.

CDR3 sequence reads: CASSLELTARGYTF. The DNA for the CDR3 is TGTGCCAGCAGCTTGGAGCTAACAGCTCGTGGCTACACCTTC. This chain links TRBV5-6 with TRBJ1-2; D not certain. The germline gives CDR1 SGHDT, CDR2 YYEEEE. CDR3 length: 14 amino acids. Trimming pared 0 bases from V and 7 bases from J, leaving 13 bases between.